This is a list of T cell receptor beta chains from one sample in a study of T cell responses to AZD1222 COVID-19 vaccine. This table comes from immunoSEQ multiplex PCR, and its TCRdb copy is limited to in-frame clones, with some not included. Among 120,000 or so clones listed, roughly 84% were seen once. Sequencing was performed on peripheral blood, taken 28 days after the second AZD1222 dose. These receptors all stem from an adult who received the AZD1222 COVID-19 vaccine. Each CDR3 is given with its conserved first and last residue. D genes are given only for firm matches. Clone size appears in some rows only: once, few, many, or a class for an expanded clone.

>TRBD1|-|TRBV28|16|TRBJ1-5
TGTGCCAGCAGTTTAGATGGAGGGGGCTCGGGGCAGCCCCAGCATTTT
CASSLDGGGSGQPQHF
>TRBD1|-|TRBV5-1|14|TRBJ1-2
TGCGCCAGCAGCTTGAGGCAGGGGGCCGGGGGCTACACCTTC
CASSLRQGAGGYTF
>-|-|TRBV5-1|13|TRBJ2-3
TGCGCCAGCAGCTTGGTAGGGCCAGATACGCAGTATTTT
CASSLVGPDTQYF
>-|-|TRBV7-2|16|TRBJ2-7
TGTGCCAGCAGACCAACCCTCCAGGGGATTCTCAGCGAGCAGTACTTC
CASRPTLQGILSEQYF
>-|-|TRBV18|13|TRBJ2-1
TGTGCCAGCTCCATAACGAGGGAATCTGAGCAGTTCTTC
CASSITRESEQFF
>TRBD1|-|TRBV5-1|16|TRBJ1-2
TGCGCCAGCAGCATGGGACAGGGGCCCTACAAGTCTGGCTACACCTTC
CASSMGQGPYKSGYTF
>-|-|TRBV29-1|11|TRBJ1-2
TGCAGCGTTGAAGCGTTGGGGGGCTACACCTTC
CSVEALGGYTF
>-|-|TRBV29-1|12|TRBJ2-5
TGCAGCGTGATGATCCGGGAAGAGACCCAGTACTTC
CSVMIREETQYF
>-|-|TRBV7-9|15|TRBJ1-2
TGTGCCAGCAGCTTAGGATCGTCCTTCACGTATGGCTACACCTTC
CASSLGSSFTYGYTF
>-|-|TRBV29-1|13|TRBJ1-1
TGCAGCGTTCGGGGTCAGATGAACACTGAAGCTTTCTTT
CSVRGQMNTEAFF
>-|-|TRBV5-1|14|TRBJ1-3
TGCGCCAGCAGCTTGGGATCCTCTGGAAACACCATATATTTT
CASSLGSSGNTIYF
>TRBD2|few|TRBV6-5|16|TRBJ2-1
TGTGCCAGCAGTTACCGACTAGCGGGCTCCTACAATGAGCAGTTCTTC
CASSYRLAGSYNEQFF
>-|-|TRBV7-8|15|TRBJ1-5
TGTGCCAGCAGCTTATGGGGGGATGGCAATCAGCCCCAGCATTTT
CASSLWGDGNQPQHF
>-|-|TRBV27|17|TRBJ1-6
TGTGCCAGCAGTTCCGACTCTCTCCGGGGGAAAAATTCACCCCTCCACTTT
CASSSDSLRGKNSPLHF
>TRBD1|-|TRBV5-1|16|TRBJ1-6
TGCGCCAGCAGCTTGGCTTACAGGGGGTCGAATTCACCCCTCCACTTT
CASSLAYRGSNSPLHF
>TRBD1|once|TRBV5-1|15|TRBJ1-1
TGCGCCAGCAGCTTGGTCGCAGGGGGAAGCACTGAAGCTTTCTTT
CASSLVAGGSTEAFF
>TRBD2|-|TRBV19|15|TRBJ2-3
TGTGCCAGTAGTCAAATCCGGGACTACCAAGATACGCAGTATTTT
CASSQIRDYQDTQYF
>-|-|TRBV6-2/TRBV6-3|15|TRBJ1-2
TGTGCCAGCACCCCCCCGCGGGGGGAGAAATATGGCTACACCTTC
CASTPPRGEKYGYTF